This T cell receptor beta chain is from a study of graft-versus-host responses after intestinal transplantation. Overall study context: Anti-thymocyte globulin induction was given to all recipients, followed by tacrolimus and steroids for 3 to 4 years. Study-level results: Some patients had graft-donor T cell macrochimerism, and their allografts showed high graft-versus-host to host-versus-graft clonal ratios. Ileal or blood samples showed some GvH clones first, and such clones were also found in recipient marrow. Early declines in HvG clones that occurred post-transplant were associated with peak circulating GvH clone levels.

After removal of 3 bases from V and 5 bases from J, the junction contained 12 bases not matched to a gene. The germline V gene has CDR1 LNHDA and CDR2 SQIVND (reference sequence). The CDR3 contains 18 residues. The method was immunoSEQ multiplex PCR; TCRdb's version includes in-frame clones alone and lacks a portion of them. The profile shows about 89,000 clones, around 92% of them singletons. Note on this clone: Its cognate antigen is unknown.

V is TRBV19 and J is TRBJ2-1, with 11 bases aligning to TRBD2. Sequencing was performed on unstimulated CD4+ T cells sorted from spleen or lymph node cells, taken before intestinal transplant. This receptor was obtained from a human donor who received an intestinal transplant. In DNA, the CDR3 is TGTGCCAGTAGTATCTGGATCGGACTAGCGGGTGCAGACAATGAGCAGTTCTTC. It is translated as CASSIWIGLAGADNEQFF.